This T cell receptor beta chain was sequenced during a study of blood T cell repertoires in COVID-19 (dated by TCRdb to about 2020). In the study overall: Collaborator samples came from the United States, Italy and Spain and covered acute and convalescent phases of COVID-19. The prospective study material was composed of cDNA or gDNA derived from T cells, B-cell-depleted T cells, or PBMCs. Samples were obtained from the ongoing ImmuneRACE study (first 160 participants) and from 1,000 to 1,500 subjects provided by 6 global collaborators. A freely available public database, intended as a resource for researchers studying the immune response to SARS-CoV-2, is where the repertoires were released. Subjects who had been exposed to COVID-19, were actively infected with it, or had recovered from it provided the deeply sampled blood TCRbeta repertoires that made up the dataset. Nearly every sample came with metadata listing a de-identified subject ID, COVID-19 status, age in years and sex. Where HLA class I and class II types were available, the types were taken from metadata supplied by the sample provider, not from assay-based typing. The study at large found these results: The quantity of clinical and demographic metadata differed by source and by participant and was supplied without curation.

A second Seattle source provided samples from volunteer blood donors who had recovered from COVID-19. Whole blood was collected in K2EDTA tubes by collaborating institutions according to the institutions' own protocols. For TCRbeta analysis, collaborator samples were shipped as frozen whole blood, as isolated PBMCs, or as DNA extracted from either sample type. The junction shows trimming of 7 bases on V and 6 bases on J, and the gene matches do not reach 7 bases of it. Based on the germline V gene, the CDR1 and CDR2 sequences are SNHLY and FYNNEI. The CDR3 goes from the cysteine to the phenylalanine over 13 residues. Of all the DNA, just the CDR3 is kept, 39 bases in frame from base 1. TCRbeta CDR3 regions were amplified from genomic DNA by means of the immunoSEQ Assay, a bias-controlled multiplex PCR. The original pipeline was this. The number of nucleated cells in each sample was estimated by amplification of reference gene primers within the assay. Sequence reads were collapsed and filtered to measure the absolute abundance of every unique TCRbeta CDR3 rearrangement. For each sample, productive Simpson clonality was calculated as the square root of Simpson's diversity index over productive rearrangements. The table comes from immuneACCESS by way of TCRdb, which keeps in-frame sequences with V and J called. Part of the clones is missing from these tables; in studies checked, under half for an unresolved V gene and the rest for unknown reasons. V, J and clone size are taken as reported in that table, and D and trimming were inferred from the DNA itself. The sample records 250,000 to 300,000 clones, about nine tenths of which are singletons. The top ten hold 2% to 2.5% of the sample.

Of note for this clone: Its antigen is still unknown. No much larger clonotype is one base removed from it; base qualities were not supplied.

The V and J genes are TRBV2 and TRBJ2-7; TRBD1 fits 9 bases in the junction. This sequence was found in a woman in her forties or fifties who had recovered from COVID-19. Material for sequencing was peripheral blood. The DNA is as follows: TGTGCCAGCATGGGGGACAGGGTGGGCGAGCAGTACTTC. This yields the protein CASMGDRVGEQYF. The CDR3 plus the reference TRBV2 and TRBJ2-7 genes for the other parts give the full variable domain: EPEVTQTPSHQVTQMGQEVILRCVPISNHLYFYWYRQILGQKVEFLVSFYNNEISEKSEIFDDQFSVERPDGSNFTLKIRSTKLEDSAMYFCASMGDRVGEQYFGPGTRLTVT.